This entry lists 21 T cell receptor beta chains sequenced from one sample in a study of CD8+ T cells in alopecia areata. Once RNA had been extracted, it was reverse transcribed into cDNA to act as the sequencing template. This table comes from immunoSEQ multiplex PCR, and its TCRdb copy is limited to in-frame clones, with some not included. This sample has about 23,000 clones, with around 53% found just once. The sequenced sample was NKG2D-high CD8+ T cells sorted from blood. All receptors derive from a human donor with alopecia areata.

V and J are TRBV28 and TRBJ1-2, with D possibly matching TRBD1 (5 bases). Germline V gene sequence: CDR1 MDHEN, CDR2 SYDVKM. There are 16 residues in the CDR3. Trimming stripped 5 bases from V and 3 bases from J, with 19 bases between. For the CDR3, the DNA is TGTGCCAGCAGTCCCATACCAGGGTTTCGGGACTATGGCTACACCTTC. Amino acid sequence: CASSPIPGFRDYGYTF.

V and J are TRBV2 and TRBJ2-5; TRBD2 agrees at 7 bases. The CDR3 is made up of 14 amino acids. The J segment lost 2 bases and the V segment lost 8 bases, leaving 8 bases of the junction unmatched. Germline V CDR1 and CDR2: SNHLY, FYNNEI. DNA of the CDR3: TGTGCCAGCGGGGGGGAGCCCCCGCAAGAGACCCAGTACTTC. Translating gives CASGGEPPQETQYF.

This clone has more than one count but fewer than ten. J is TRBJ1-2 and V is TRBV28; D is uncertain. V was pared by 3 bases and J by 0 bases, with 23 bases between. This CDR3 is built from 19 residues. Germline CDR1 reads MDHEN; CDR2 reads SYDVKM. CDR3 DNA: TGTGCCAGCAGTTTCCCAACCAAGGCCACTAGTCCGGCTAACTATGGCTACACCTTC. Translating it yields CASSFPTKATSPANYGYTF.

This clone was counted a few times. The chain carries TRBV6-9 and TRBJ2-1; D uncertain. This CDR3 has 10 amino acids. V lost 7 bases and J 8 bases, leaving 6 bases between the germline ends. Per germline, CDR1 MNHGY and CDR2 SVAAGI. For the CDR3, the DNA is TGTGCCAGCACTCGGGATGAGCAGTTCTTC. The encoded protein is CASTRDEQFF.

This clone has more than one count but fewer than ten. The rearrangement joins TRBV18 to TRBJ1-4; D not resolved. The CDR3 runs 14 residues. Germline V lookup: CDR1 KGHSH, CDR2 LQKENI. V lost 2 bases to trimming and J lost 4 bases, with 8 bases between them. In DNA form, the CDR3 reads TGTGCCAGCTCACCAGGGGAAGATAATGAAAAACTGTTTTTT. This encodes CASSPGEDNEKLFF.

This clone was seen a handful of times. CDR3 coding DNA: TGTGCCAGCTCACCAGAAGGAGGGAGGGCCCTCAACAATGAGCAGTTCTTC. It translates to CASSPEGGRALNNEQFF. The genes are TRBV18 and TRBJ2-1, with TRBD2 matching 7 bases. The CDR3 is 17 residues long. CDR1 is KGHSH and CDR2 is LQKENI in the germline V gene. The ends lost 2 bases at V and 5 bases at J; junction bases unmatched: 12.

This clone has just a few counts. J is TRBJ1-2 and V is TRBV18, with D unclear. Germline lookup yields CDR1 KGHSH and CDR2 LQKENI. V lost 4 bases and J 10 bases, leaving 16 bases between the germline ends. The CDR3 has 13 residues. This chain's CDR3 is CASSLGYYIDYTF. The CDR3 region has the DNA TGTGCCAGCTCACTGGGCTATTATATTGACTACACCTTC.

The chain recombines TRBV7-6 with TRBJ2-7; D ambiguous. This CDR3 region has 15 residues. V shed 2 bases and J shed 4 bases, with 15 bases lying between them. Germline assignment: CDR1 SGHVS and CDR2 FNYEAQ. The CDR3 nucleotides read TGTGCCAGCAGCTTATCTAGTAGGAGTACTTACGAGCAGTACTTC. Its translation: CASSLSSRSTYEQYF.

This sequence joins TRBV7-9 and TRBJ1-1; weak D call: TRBD1 (5 bases). Germline CDR1 reads SEHNR; CDR2 reads FQNEAQ (reference sequence). V dropped 5 bases and J dropped 6 bases, with 25 bases sitting between them. The CDR3 is 17 amino acids. CDR3 sequence (DNA): TGTGCCAGCAGCCAAACAATTATCAAATGGGGCGCGTCTGAAGCTTTCTTT. Protein: CASSQTIIKWGASEAFF. Complete variable domain (other parts from reference TRBV7-9 and TRBJ1-1): DTGVSQNPRHKITKRGQNVTFRCDPISEHNRLYWYRQTLGQGPEFLTYFQNEAQLEKSRLLSDRFSAERPKGSFSTLEIQRTEQGDSAMYLCASSQTIIKWGASEAFFGQGTRLTVV.

This chain joins TRBV27 and TRBJ2-7; no firm D call. Germline loops: CDR1 MNHEY, CDR2 SMNVEV (reference sequence). This CDR3 has 13 amino acids. V was cut by 1 base and J by 6 bases, with 10 bases left in between. The CDR3 nucleotides read TGTGCCAGCAGTTTATGGGCAACCTCCGAGCAGTACTTC. Protein product: CASSLWATSEQYF.

V and J are TRBV10-3 and TRBJ1-2; 7 bases match TRBD1. V dropped 11 bases and J dropped 6; count of bases not matched to a gene: 15. The germline CDR1 and CDR2 sequences are ENHRY and SYGVKD. The CDR3 extends over 14 amino acids. The CDR3 nucleotides are TGTGCCTCCTTTGGCGCGACAGGGAAACATGGCTACACCTTC. It is translated as CASFGATGKHGYTF.

The chain is built from TRBV28 and TRBJ2-1; TRBD2 agrees at 11 bases. The length of the CDR3 is 17 residues. The germline V gene encodes CDR1 MDHEN and CDR2 SYDVKM. V gave up 5 bases and J gave up 8 bases; unmatched junction bases: 14. The CDR3 DNA is TGTGCCAGCAGTCCGGAGGTGCTAGCGGGAGGTCTCGATGAGCAGTTCTTC. Amino acid sequence: CASSPEVLAGGLDEQFF.

The gene calls are TRBV28 and TRBJ2-1; D is unresolved. Germline V gene data show CDR1 as MDHEN and CDR2 as SYDVKM. The V end was cut by 2 bases, the J end by 4 bases, with 15 bases between. The CDR3 has 16 residues. CDR3 protein: CASSLGKDHWYNEQFF. The CDR3 region has the DNA TGTGCCAGCAGTTTAGGGAAGGATCACTGGTACAATGAGCAGTTCTTC.

The rearrangement uses TRBV7-3 and TRBJ1-2; possible D gene TRBD1, 6 bases. Trimming removed 1 base at V and 6 bases at J, with 15 bases between. The CDR3 spans 15 residues. Germline assignment: CDR1 SGHTA and CDR2 FQGTGA. The CDR3 DNA reads as TGTGCCAGCAGCTTAATCCCAGGGGATCTGAATGGCTACACCTTC. Translating it yields CASSLIPGDLNGYTF. Full variable domain (missing parts from reference TRBV7-3 and TRBJ1-2): GAGVSQTPSNKVTEKGKYVELRCDPISGHTALYWYRQSLGQGPEFLIYFQGTGAADDSGLPNDRFFAVRPEGSVSTLKIQRTERGDSAVYLCASSLIPGDLNGYTFGSGTRLTVV.

This clone was seen just once. The chain is built from TRBV5-1 and TRBJ1-1; no firm D call. The V gene's germline CDR1 is SGHRS and CDR2 YFSETQ. V was pared by 0 bases and J by 3 bases, with 6 bases between. The CDR3 consists of 13 residues. For the CDR3, the DNA is TGCGCCAGCAGCTTGGGGACCTACACTGAAGCTTTCTTT. Translation: CASSLGTYTEAFF.

This clone was counted only a few times. V gene TRBV11-2 combines with J gene TRBJ2-1; 11 bases map to TRBD2. Germline loops: CDR1 SGHAT, CDR2 FQNNGV. V gave up 4 bases and J gave up 9 bases; unmatched junction bases: 8. CDR3 length: 15 residues. CDR3 sequence reads: CASSSTSGSRGEQFF. The CDR3, as DNA: TGTGCCAGCAGCTCAACTAGCGGGAGTCGGGGTGAGCAGTTCTTC.

The chain couples TRBV13 to TRBJ1-5; D gene uncertain. The V gene lost 4 bases and the J gene lost 9 bases, with 10 bases spanning the gap. Germline V lookup: CDR1 PRHDT, CDR2 FYEKMQ (reference sequence). CDR3 length: 12 amino acids. The CDR3 sequence is CASSSGPGPQHF. In nucleotides, the CDR3 is TGTGCCAGCAGCTCCGGACCGGGGCCCCAGCATTTT.

This chain uses TRBV7-9 with TRBJ1-2; 8 nucleotides line up with TRBD1. J gave up 6 bases and V 1 base, and 16 bases lay outside the gene matches. Germline values: CDR1 SEHNR, CDR2 FQNEAQ (reference sequence). The CDR3 sequence is 18 residues long. The CDR3 DNA reads as TGTGCCAGCAGCTTAGACCCCATAGACGGCAGGGGGCCTGATGGCTACACCTTC. Protein product: CASSLDPIDGRGPDGYTF.

This clone occurred a few times. The chain links TRBV7-8 to TRBJ2-1, with TRBD2 identical over 7 bases. Looked up from germline, CDR1 is SGHVS and CDR2 is FQNEAQ. The CDR3 totals 13 residues. The junction had 3 bases not matched to a gene; V was cut back by 3 bases and J by 7 bases. The DNA of the CDR3 is TGTGCCAGCAGCTTGGGAGGGGCTAATGAGCAGTTCTTC. The encoded protein is CASSLGGANEQFF.

Only a few counts were recorded for this clone. CDR3 coding DNA: TGTGCCAGTAGTGAGACTAGCGGGTACGAGCAGTACTTC. This gives the protein CASSETSGYEQYF. The chain couples TRBV19 to TRBJ2-7; TRBD2 agrees at 10 bases. The CDR3 length is 13 residues. Germline V gene lookup returns CDR1 LNHDA and CDR2 SQIVND (reference sequence). V lost 5 bases to trimming and J lost 4 bases; unmatched junction nucleotides: 2.

The genes are TRBV19 and TRBJ1-1; weak D call: TRBD1 (6 bases). CDR3 length equals 13 residues. Trimming removed 4 bases at V and 4 bases at J, with 10 bases between. Germline loops: CDR1 LNHDA, CDR2 SQIVND (reference sequence). This CDR3 is CASSSTGTTEAFF. CDR3 nucleotides: TGTGCCAGTAGTAGCACAGGGACCACTGAAGCTTTCTTT.